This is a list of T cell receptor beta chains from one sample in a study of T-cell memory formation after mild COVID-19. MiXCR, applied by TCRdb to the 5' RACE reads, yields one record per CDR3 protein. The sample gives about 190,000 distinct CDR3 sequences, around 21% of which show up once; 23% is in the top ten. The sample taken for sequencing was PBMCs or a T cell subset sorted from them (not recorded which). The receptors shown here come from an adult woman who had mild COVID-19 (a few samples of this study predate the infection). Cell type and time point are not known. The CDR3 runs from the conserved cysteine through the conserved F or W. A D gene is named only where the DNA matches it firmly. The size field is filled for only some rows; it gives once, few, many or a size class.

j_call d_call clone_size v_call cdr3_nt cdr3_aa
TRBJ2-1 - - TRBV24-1 TGTGCCACCAGTGGGTCGGGAGTAGGGTACAATGAGCAGTTCTTC CATSGSGVGYNEQFF
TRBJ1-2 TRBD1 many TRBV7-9 TGTGCCAGCAGCTTAGGGGACAGGGGTTTCTATGGCTACACCTTC CASSLGDRGFYGYTF
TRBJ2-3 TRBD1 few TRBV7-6 TGTGCCAGCAGCGCCGGGACAGGGGGCCCAGATACGCAGTATTTT CASSAGTGGPDTQYF
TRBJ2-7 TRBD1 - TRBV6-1 TGTGCCAGTGAGGACAGGGTCTACGAGCAGTACTTC CASEDRVYEQYF
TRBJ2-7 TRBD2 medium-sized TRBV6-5 TGTGCCAGCCAGCTCGGGAGGCCCTACGAGCAGTACTTC CASQLGRPYEQYF
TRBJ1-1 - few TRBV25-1 TGTGCCGGCGGGGGGGAAGCTTTCTTT CAGGGEAFF
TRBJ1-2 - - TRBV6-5 TGTGCCAGCTTCACGAGGGGCGCCTATGGCTACACCTTC CASFTRGAYGYTF
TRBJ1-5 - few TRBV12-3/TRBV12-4 TGTGCCAGCCTTGGACAGCCCCAGCATTTT CASLGQPQHF
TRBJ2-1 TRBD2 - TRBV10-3 TGTGCCATCACCCCGGGACTACAACACAATGAGCAGTTCTTC CAITPGLQHNEQFF
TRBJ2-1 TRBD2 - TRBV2 TGTGCCACCTTAGCGGGAGGGCCGGGGCCGCATACTAACAATGAGCAGTTCTTC CATLAGGPGPHTNNEQFF
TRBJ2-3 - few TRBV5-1 TGCGCCAGCAGCTTGGCAGGACTCAGCTCTGGCACAGATACGCAGTATTTT CASSLAGLSSGTDTQYF
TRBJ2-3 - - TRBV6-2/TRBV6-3 TGTGCCAGCAGTTCCAAAGAGCCAGATACGCAGTATTTT CASSSKEPDTQYF
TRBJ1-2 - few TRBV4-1 TGCGCCAGCAGCGTCGCTTCATCGGTGGACTATGGCTACACCTTC CASSVASSVDYGYTF
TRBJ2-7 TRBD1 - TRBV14 TGTGCCAGCAGCCAAGAAGGACAGGGGCTAACCTACGAGCAGTACTTC CASSQEGQGLTYEQYF
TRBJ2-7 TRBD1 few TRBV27 TGTGCCAGCAGTTTAACAGGGGGCCACGAGCAGTACTTC CASSLTGGHEQYF
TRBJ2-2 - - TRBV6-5 TGTGCCAGCAGTTACTCGGGGTATACCGGGGAGCTGTTTTTT CASSYSGYTGELFF
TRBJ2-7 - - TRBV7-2 TGTGCCAGCAGCTTAGTGGATGCGGGAGAGCAGTACTTC CASSLVDAGEQYF
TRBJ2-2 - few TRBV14 TGTGCCAGCAGCCAACTTCAGGGTTTGACCGGGGAGCTGTTTTTT CASSQLQGLTGELFF
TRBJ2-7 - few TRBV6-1 TGTGCCAGCACGCAGGGGTCCCTATCCTACGAGCAGTACTTC CASTQGSLSYEQYF
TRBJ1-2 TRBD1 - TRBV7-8 TGTGCCAGCAGCCCAGGGGACAGCCTCTATGGCTACACCTTC CASSPGDSLYGYTF
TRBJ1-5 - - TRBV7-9 TGTGCCAGCAGCCCCAAGGGTAGCAATCAGCCCCAGCATTTT CASSPKGSNQPQHF
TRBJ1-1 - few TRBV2 TGTGCCAGCAGCGACCCGGAGGGTACAGGAACTGAAGCTTTCTTT CASSDPEGTGTEAFF
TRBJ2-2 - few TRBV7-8 TGTGCCAGCAGCTTATCTGGGTCCGGGGAGCTGTTTTTT CASSLSGSGELFF
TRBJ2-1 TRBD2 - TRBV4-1 TGCGCCAGCAGCCCACCGGGACTAGACCGCAATGAGCAGTTCTTC CASSPPGLDRNEQFF
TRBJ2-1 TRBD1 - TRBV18 TGTGCCAGCTCCGAGAAAGACAGGGTTTGGTACAATGAGCAGTTCTTC CASSEKDRVWYNEQFF
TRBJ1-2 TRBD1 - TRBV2 TGTGCCAGCTCCGCCGGGACAGGGGAAGGCTACACCTTC CASSAGTGEGYTF
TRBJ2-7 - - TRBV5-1 TGCGCCAGCAGCTTGACCCCGTATCTAGGTGACGAGCAGTACTTC CASSLTPYLGDEQYF
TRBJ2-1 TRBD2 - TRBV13 TGTGCCAGCAGCTCGGGCGGGAGGGCCTTCTACAATGAGCAGTTCTTC CASSSGGRAFYNEQFF
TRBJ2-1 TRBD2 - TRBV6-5 TGTGCCACCGGACTAGCGGGAGTGAGGGATGAGCAGTTCTTC CATGLAGVRDEQFF
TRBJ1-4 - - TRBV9 TGTGCCAGCAGCCCCATGACAGGTGACGAAAAACTGTTTTTT CASSPMTGDEKLFF
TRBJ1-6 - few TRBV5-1 TGCGCCAGCAGCTTGGACCAGGGGATGAACGGATATAATTCACCCCTCCACTTT CASSLDQGMNGYNSPLHF
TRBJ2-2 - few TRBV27 TGTGCCAGCAGTCTCAGTCCTAGCGCAGCGAACACCGGGGAGCTGTTTTTT CASSLSPSAANTGELFF
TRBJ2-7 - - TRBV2 TGTGCCAGCAGTGAAGATAGGAACGAGCAGTACTTC CASSEDRNEQYF
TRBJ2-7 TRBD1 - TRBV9 TGTGCCAGCAGCGTATCGACAGGGACCTACGAGCAGTACTTC CASSVSTGTYEQYF
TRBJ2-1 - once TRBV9 TGTGCCAGCAGCGTGTCCCCCAACCGCGTGACGACGGTCTACAATGAGCAGTTCTTC CASSVSPNRVTTVYNEQFF
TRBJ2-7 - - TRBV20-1 TGCAGTGCTAGGTCTCGGCCCAAGTTCTACGAGCAGTACTTC CSARSRPKFYEQYF
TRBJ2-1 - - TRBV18 TGTGCCAGCTCACCAGGCACTCCCTACAATGAGCAGTTCTTC CASSPGTPYNEQFF
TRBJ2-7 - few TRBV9 TGTGCCAGCAGCCATCATCTTAAAGGTGGAGACCTTCACGAGCAGTACTTC CASSHHLKGGDLHEQYF
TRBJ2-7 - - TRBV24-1 TGTGCCACCAGTGATTCTTCCAGATCCTACGAGCAGTACTTC CATSDSSRSYEQYF
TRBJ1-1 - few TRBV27 TGTGCCAGCAGTTTACGAGGGCAGGTTACTGAAGCTTTCTTT CASSLRGQVTEAFF
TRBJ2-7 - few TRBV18 TGTGCCAGCTCACCAGTCACAGTAGAGGACGAGCAGTACTTC CASSPVTVEDEQYF
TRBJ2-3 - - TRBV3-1 TGTGCCAGCAGCCAAGGGCCTCTCACAGATACGCAGTATTTT CASSQGPLTDTQYF
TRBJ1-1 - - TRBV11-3 TGTGCCAGCAGCTTGTGGAACACTGAAGCTTTCTTT CASSLWNTEAFF
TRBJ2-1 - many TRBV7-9 TGTGCCAGCAGCCCGGGCCAAAAGGCGGGCAATGAGCAGTTCTTC CASSPGQKAGNEQFF
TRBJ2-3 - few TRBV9 TGTGCCAGCAACCCCCCAGCCTCTAGCACAGATACGCAGTATTTT CASNPPASSTDTQYF
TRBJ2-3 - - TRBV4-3 TGCGCCAGCAGCCAAGAAATAGGGTTTCTTGCAGATACGCAGTATTTT CASSQEIGFLADTQYF